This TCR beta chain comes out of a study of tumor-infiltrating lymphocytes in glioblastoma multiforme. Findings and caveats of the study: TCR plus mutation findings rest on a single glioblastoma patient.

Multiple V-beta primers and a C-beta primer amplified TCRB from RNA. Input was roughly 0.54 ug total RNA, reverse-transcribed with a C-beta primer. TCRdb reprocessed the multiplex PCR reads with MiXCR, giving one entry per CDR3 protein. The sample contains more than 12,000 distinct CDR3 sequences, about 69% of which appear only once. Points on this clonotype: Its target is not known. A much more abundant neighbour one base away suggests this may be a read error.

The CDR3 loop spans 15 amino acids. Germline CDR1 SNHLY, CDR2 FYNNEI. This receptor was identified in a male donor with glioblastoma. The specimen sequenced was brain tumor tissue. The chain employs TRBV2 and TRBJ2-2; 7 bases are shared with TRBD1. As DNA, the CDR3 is TGTGCCAGCAGTGCTAGGACAGGATACACCGGGGAGCTGCTTTTT. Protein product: CASSARTGYTGELLF. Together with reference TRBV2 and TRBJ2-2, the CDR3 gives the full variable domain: EPEVTQTPSHQVTQMGQEVILRCVPISNHLYFYWYRQILGQKVEFLVSFYNNEISEKSEIFDDQFSVERPDGSNFTLKIRSTKLEDSAMYFCASSARTGYTGELLFGEGSRLTVL.